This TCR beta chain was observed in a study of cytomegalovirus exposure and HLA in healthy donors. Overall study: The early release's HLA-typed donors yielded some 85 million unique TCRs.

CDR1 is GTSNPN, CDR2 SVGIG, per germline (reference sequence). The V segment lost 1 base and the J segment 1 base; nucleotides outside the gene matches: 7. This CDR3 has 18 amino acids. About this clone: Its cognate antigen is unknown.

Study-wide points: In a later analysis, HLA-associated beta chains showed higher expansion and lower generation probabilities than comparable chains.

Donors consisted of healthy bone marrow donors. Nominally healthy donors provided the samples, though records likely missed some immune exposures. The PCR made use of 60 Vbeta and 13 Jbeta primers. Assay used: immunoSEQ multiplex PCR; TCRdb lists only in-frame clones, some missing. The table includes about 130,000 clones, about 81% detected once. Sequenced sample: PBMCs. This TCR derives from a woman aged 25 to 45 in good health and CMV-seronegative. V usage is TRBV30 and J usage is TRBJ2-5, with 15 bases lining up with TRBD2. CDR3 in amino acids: CAWSAGTSGGWGQETQYF. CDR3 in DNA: TGTGCCTGGAGTGCAGGGACTAGCGGGGGGTGGGGCCAAGAGACCCAGTACTTC.